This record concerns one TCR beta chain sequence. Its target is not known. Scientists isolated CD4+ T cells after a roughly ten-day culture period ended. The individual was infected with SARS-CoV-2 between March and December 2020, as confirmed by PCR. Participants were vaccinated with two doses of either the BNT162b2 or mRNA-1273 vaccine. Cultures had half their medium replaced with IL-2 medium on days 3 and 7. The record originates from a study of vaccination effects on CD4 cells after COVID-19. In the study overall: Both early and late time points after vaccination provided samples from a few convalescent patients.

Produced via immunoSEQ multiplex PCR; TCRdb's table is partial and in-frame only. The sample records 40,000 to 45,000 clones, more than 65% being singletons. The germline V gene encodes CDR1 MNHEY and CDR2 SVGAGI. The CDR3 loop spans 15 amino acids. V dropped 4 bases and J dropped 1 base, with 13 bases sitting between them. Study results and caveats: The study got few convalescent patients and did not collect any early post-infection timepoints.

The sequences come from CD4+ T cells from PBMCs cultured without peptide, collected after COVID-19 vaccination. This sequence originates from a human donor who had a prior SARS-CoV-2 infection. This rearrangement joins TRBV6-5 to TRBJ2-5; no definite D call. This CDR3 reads CASSSQLGGQETQYF. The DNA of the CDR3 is TGTGCCAGCAGTTCCCAGCTTGGCGGCCAAGAGACCCAGTACTTC.